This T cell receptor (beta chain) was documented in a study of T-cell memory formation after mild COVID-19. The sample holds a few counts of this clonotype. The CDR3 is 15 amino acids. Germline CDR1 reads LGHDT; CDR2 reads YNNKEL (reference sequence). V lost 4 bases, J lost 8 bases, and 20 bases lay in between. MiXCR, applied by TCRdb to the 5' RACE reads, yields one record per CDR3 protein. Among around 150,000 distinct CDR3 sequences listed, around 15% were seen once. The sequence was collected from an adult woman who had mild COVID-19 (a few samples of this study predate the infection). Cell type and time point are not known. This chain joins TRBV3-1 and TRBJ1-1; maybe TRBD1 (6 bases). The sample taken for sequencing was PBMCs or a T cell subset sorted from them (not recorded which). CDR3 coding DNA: TGTGCCAGCAGCCCGCGGAGGACAGCCGCGCAAGAAGCTTTCTTT. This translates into CASSPRRTAAQEAFF. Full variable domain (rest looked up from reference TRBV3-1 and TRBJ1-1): DTAVSQTPKYLVTQMGNDKSIKCEQNLGHDTMYWYKQDSKKFLKIMFSYNNKELIINETVPNRFSPKSPDKAHLNLHINSLELGDSAVYFCASSPRRTAAQEAFFGQGTRLTVV.